Presented here are 25 T cell receptor beta chains from one specimen sequenced in a study of CD8 T cells in ankylosing spondylitis. TCRdb redid the calling of the 5' RACE reads with MiXCR, one entry per CDR3 protein. The sample carries under 120,000 distinct CDR3 sequences, about 24% recorded once. Sequenced sample: synovial fluid, either unsorted or a sorted T cell fraction (not recorded which). Receptors were obtained from a male donor with ankylosing spondylitis.

This clonotype was counted a few times. The chain uses TRBV14 and TRBJ1-4; D unresolved. V was clipped by 0 bases and J by 6 bases, with 23 bases between them. CDR3 length equals 19 residues. Germline V gene sequence: CDR1 SGHDN, CDR2 FVKESK. DNA for the CDR3: TGTGCCAGCAGCCAAGATCATTTAGTTCTGGGAGAACTGGATGAAAAACTGTTTTTT. Translation gives CASSQDHLVLGELDEKLFF.

This clonotype was observed a few times. The chain recombines TRBV10-2 with TRBJ2-7; no clear D gene. This CDR3 has 14 amino acids. Germline V gene data show CDR1 as WSHSY and CDR2 as SAAADI. V was clipped by 8 bases and J by 1 base, with 15 bases between them. CDR3 nucleotide sequence: TGCGCCAGCCGGTCAGGTTCTTGGTCCTACGAGCAGTACTTC. Protein: CASRSGSWSYEQYF.

V gene TRBV11-2 combines with J gene TRBJ1-3; 9 nucleotides line up with TRBD1. V was clipped by 6 bases and J by 3 bases; unmatched bases: 3. The CDR3 spans 14 residues. Per the germline V gene, CDR1 is SGHAT and CDR2 is FQNNGV. This chain's CDR3 is CASSRDRVGNTIYF. CDR3 in DNA: TGTGCCAGCAGTCGGGACAGGGTTGGAAACACCATATATTTT.

A few counts support this clonotype. J is TRBJ2-7 and V is TRBV7-2; 9 positions agree with TRBD1. The CDR3 is 14 amino acids. Germline V lookup: CDR1 SGHTA, CDR2 FQGNSA. The trim removed 6 bases at V and 5 bases at J, leaving 8 bases unmatched. As DNA, the CDR3 is TGTGCCAGCAGTTCGGACAGGGGAAAGAACGAGCAGTACTTC. It specifies CASSSDRGKNEQYF.

The chain is built from TRBV27 and TRBJ2-7; TRBD2 matches at 7 bases. Losses at the gene ends were 5 bases for V and 10 bases for J; bases not matched to a gene: 11. This CDR3 has 13 residues. The V gene's germline CDR1 is MNHEY and CDR2 SMNVEV (reference sequence). The CDR3 reads CASSNPGGADQYV. The DNA for the CDR3 is TGTGCCAGCAGTAACCCGGGAGGAGCCGACCAGTACGTC.

This clonotype was detected many times. The V gene is TRBV24-1, the J gene TRBJ2-2; possible D gene TRBD1, 6 bases. This CDR3 contains 14 residues. CDR1 is KGHDR, CDR2 SFDVKD, per germline. Deletions cut 9 bases from V and 1 base from J, with 11 bases between. CDR3 loop: CATRSRGNTGELFF. CDR3 bases: TGTGCCACCCGGAGCAGGGGGAACACCGGGGAGCTGTTTTTT.

In this sample, this clonotype turned up many times. This rearrangement joins TRBV6-2 or TRBV6-3 to TRBJ2-5; no firm D call. CDR3 length: 12 amino acids. The germline V gene encodes CDR1 MNHEY and CDR2 SVGEGT. V lost 0 bases to trimming and J lost 5 bases, with 4 bases between them. The CDR3 loop reads CASSYSVETQYF. The CDR3 coding sequence is TGTGCCAGCAGTTACTCGGTTGAGACCCAGTACTTC.

This clonotype was seen ten or more times. The DNA for the CDR3 is TGTGCCAGCAGCTTAGGAGACTGGGATGGAAACACCATATATTTT. It specifies CASSLGDWDGNTIYF. The chain recombines TRBV7-9 with TRBJ1-3, with D uncertain. Germline loops: CDR1 SEHNR, CDR2 FQNEAQ (reference sequence). The V and J ends lost 1 base and 3 bases respectively, with 10 bases between them. The CDR3 spans 15 residues.

This clonotype has just a few counts. The chain carries TRBV7-8 and TRBJ1-1, with D tentatively TRBD1 (6 bases). Germline loops: CDR1 SGHVS, CDR2 FQNEAQ. Between the trimmed V and J ends, which lost 5 bases and 2 bases, there was a span of 15 bases. The CDR3 runs to 15 residues. In DNA, the CDR3 is TGTGCCAGCAGCCTGCAGGGGCTAGATAACACTGAAGCTTTCTTT. Translation gives CASSLQGLDNTEAFF. The full variable domain, in which reference TRBV7-8 and TRBJ1-1 provide the parts outside the CDR3, is GAGVSQSPRYKVAKRGQDVALRCDPISGHVSLFWYQQALGQGPEFLTYFQNEAQLDKSGLPSDRFFAERPEGSVSTLKIQRTQQEDSAVYLCASSLQGLDNTEAFFGQGTRLTVV.

In this sample, this clonotype turned up many times. The genes are TRBV7-8 and TRBJ1-5; D is uncertain. Trimming shortened V by 1 base and J by 7 bases, and 11 bases separated the two germline ends. The CDR3 spans 14 residues. The germline CDR1 and CDR2 sequences are SGHVS and FQNEAQ. In DNA form, the CDR3 reads TGTGCCAGCAGCTTAGTGGCAGAGGGACAGCCCCAGCATTTT. As protein: CASSLVAEGQPQHF.

The V and J genes are TRBV20-1 and TRBJ1-2; D call uncertain. V was cut by 4 bases and J by 2 bases, with 11 bases left in between. Germline assignment: CDR1 DFQATT and CDR2 SNEGSKA (reference sequence). The CDR3 is 13 amino acids. CDR3 loop: CSAIETPNYGYTF. CDR3 coding DNA: TGCAGTGCTATAGAGACCCCCAACTATGGCTACACCTTC.

The CDR3 reads CSASRFQGANQPQHF. CDR3 sequence (DNA): TGCAGTGCTAGTAGATTCCAGGGGGCGAATCAGCCCCAGCATTTT. V and J are TRBV20-1 and TRBJ1-5, with 8 nucleotides matching TRBD1. This CDR3 spans 15 amino acids. V was clipped by 3 bases and J by 4 bases; unmatched bases: 8. The germline CDR1 and CDR2 sequences are DFQATT and SNEGSKA (reference sequence).

This clonotype was observed a handful of times. CDR3 amino acids: CASSLGRGGETDTQYF. The CDR3 region has the DNA TGCGCCAGCAGCTTGGGACGGGGTGGAGAAACAGATACGCAGTATTTT. The chain is built from TRBV5-1 and TRBJ2-3; a possible D gene is TRBD2 (5 bases). The ends were cut back, 0 bases at V and 3 bases at J, with 14 bases in the middle. Germline values: CDR1 SGHRS, CDR2 YFSETQ. The CDR3 extends over 16 amino acids.

This rearrangement joins TRBV24-1 to TRBJ1-5; 7 bases are shared with TRBD1. Germline CDR1 KGHDR, CDR2 SFDVKD. V trimming: 2 bases; J trimming: 4 bases; junction bases outside the gene matches: 4. This CDR3 contains 15 residues. The CDR3 DNA sequence: TGTGCCACCAGTGATTCGACAGGGCCTAATCAGCCCCAGCATTTT. It translates to CATSDSTGPNQPQHF.

This clonotype has only a few counts. The chain recombines TRBV7-2 with TRBJ2-1; 10 bases map to TRBD2. Germline lookup yields CDR1 SGHTA and CDR2 FQGNSA. This CDR3 comprises 13 residues. The DNA of the CDR3 is TGTGCTGGGGAGCGGGAGGGTTGGGATGAGCAGTTCTTC. This translates into CAGEREGWDEQFF. The full variable domain, completed using reference TRBV7-2 and TRBJ2-1, is GAGVSQSPSNKVTEKGKDVELRCDPISGHTALYWYRQSLGQGLEFLIYFQGNSAPDKSGLPSDRFSAERTGGSVSTLTIQRTQQEDSAVYLCAGEREGWDEQFFGPGTRLTVL.

This clonotype was detected ten times or more. J is TRBJ2-2 and V is TRBV12-3 or TRBV12-4; 8 bases line up with TRBD2. V shed 6 bases, J shed 0 bases, and the junction held 0 bases outside the gene matches. There are 14 residues in the CDR3. CDR3 coding DNA: TGTGCCAGCAGACTAGCGGCGAACACCGGGGAGCTGTTTTTT. This translates into CASRLAANTGELFF.

The chain couples TRBV12-3 or TRBV12-4 to TRBJ2-1, with a possible D match to TRBD2 (6 bases). There are 14 residues in the CDR3. V gave up 6 bases and J gave up 4 bases, with 13 bases separating them. DNA of the CDR3: TGTGCCAGCAGCGGAGGGCCGTTTTACAATGAGCAGTTCTTC. This codes for CASSGGPFYNEQFF.

V gene TRBV5-1 combines with J gene TRBJ2-2; TRBD1 might be the D (5 bases). This CDR3 is 16 amino acids long. Trimming shortened V by 4 bases and J by 1 base, and 14 bases separated the two germline ends. Germline V gives CDR1 SGHRS, CDR2 YFSETQ. CDR3 nucleotides: TGCGCCAGCAGCCCCCCGGCAGGGATGAACACCGGGGAGCTGTTTTTT. Translating gives CASSPPAGMNTGELFF.

J is TRBJ1-1 and V is TRBV11-2; the D gene is possibly TRBD1 (5 bases). Per the germline V gene, CDR1 is SGHAT and CDR2 is FQNNGV. The CDR3 runs to 14 residues. Between the trimmed V and J ends, which lost 1 base and 8 bases, there was a span of 14 bases. This chain's CDR3 is CASSLGLRESEAFF. The DNA of the CDR3 is TGTGCCAGCAGCTTAGGACTCAGGGAATCCGAAGCTTTCTTT.

The chain carries TRBV20-1 and TRBJ2-7, with TRBD1 identical over 10 bases. The V and J ends lost 5 bases and 5 bases, in that order; junction bases with no gene match: 15. Per the germline V gene, CDR1 is DFQATT and CDR2 is SNEGSKA (reference sequence). The CDR3 is 16 amino acids. CDR3 sequence: CSAQMWGQGIENEQYF. The CDR3 bases are TGCAGTGCTCAAATGTGGGGACAGGGGATTGAGAACGAGCAGTACTTC.

This clonotype was seen only a few times. The chain combines TRBV12-3 or TRBV12-4 with TRBJ1-5; a weak D match, TRBD1 (5 bases). V shed 9 bases and J shed 0 bases, with 12 bases lying between them. The CDR3 sequence is 14 residues long. The CDR3 spells CASEAGNSNQPQHF. The CDR3 DNA is TGTGCCAGTGAGGCAGGGAATAGCAATCAGCCCCAGCATTTT.

This clonotype has at least ten counts. The chain is built from TRBV10-3 and TRBJ2-6, with 9 positions matching TRBD1. The germline gives CDR1 ENHRY, CDR2 SYGVKD. J was trimmed by 4 bases and V by 3 bases; bases with no gene match: 1. This CDR3 comprises 15 residues. The CDR3 bases are TGTGCCATCAGTGAACAGGGGGCAGGGGCCAACGTCCTGACTTTC. Encoded protein: CAISEQGAGANVLTF.

The sample holds a few counts of this clonotype. The genes are TRBV6-5 and TRBJ1-1; no definite D call. Germline-derived CDR1 and CDR2 are MNHEY and SVGAGI. There are 14 residues in the CDR3. Trimming pared 2 bases from V and 1 base from J, leaving 8 bases between. The CDR3 DNA follows: TGTGCCAGCAGTTACCCCAGCACGAACACTGAAGCTTTCTTT. Translated: CASSYPSTNTEAFF.

The rearrangement uses TRBV20-1 and TRBJ1-5; D remains unclear. The germline V gene encodes CDR1 DFQATT and CDR2 SNEGSKA (reference sequence). Between the trimmed V and J ends, which lost 3 bases and 4 bases, there was a span of 7 bases. The CDR3 contains 12 residues. CDR3 sequence reads: CSASSSNQPQHF. The CDR3 region has the DNA TGCAGTGCTAGTTCGTCGAATCAGCCCCAGCATTTT.

The chain recombines TRBV2 with TRBJ1-1; D unresolved. Trimming cost V 8 bases and J 5 bases, with 15 bases left between them. The germline CDR1 and CDR2 sequences are SNHLY and FYNNEI. The CDR3 consists of 13 residues. The CDR3 DNA follows: TGTGCCAGCGGAATTAAAGGAAGTACTGAAGCTTTCTTT. This encodes CASGIKGSTEAFF.